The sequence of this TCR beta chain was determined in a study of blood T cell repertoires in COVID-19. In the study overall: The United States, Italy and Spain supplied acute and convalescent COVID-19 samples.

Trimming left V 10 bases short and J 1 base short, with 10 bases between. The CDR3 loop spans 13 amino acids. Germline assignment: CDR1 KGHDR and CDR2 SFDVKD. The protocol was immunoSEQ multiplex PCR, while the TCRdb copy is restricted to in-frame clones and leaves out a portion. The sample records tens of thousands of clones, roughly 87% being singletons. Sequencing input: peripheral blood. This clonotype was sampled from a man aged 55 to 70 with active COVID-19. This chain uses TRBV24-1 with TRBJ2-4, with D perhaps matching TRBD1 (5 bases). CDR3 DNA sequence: TGTGCCACTCAGGGTCCTGCCAAAAACATTCAGTACTTC. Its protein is CATQGPAKNIQYF.